This T cell receptor (beta chain) was recorded in a study of control samples from healthy donors and cancer patients. This CDR3 has 14 amino acids. Trimming removed 5 bases from V and 1 base from J, with 9 bases in between. CDR1 is SGHVS, CDR2 FQNEAQ, per germline. The table came from immunoSEQ multiplex PCR; TCRdb's copy has only in-frame clones and leaves some out. The sample has about 48,000 clones, 93% seen once; the top ten hold about 20%. The sample comprised PBMCs. The chain uses TRBV7-8 and TRBJ2-4, with D perhaps matching TRBD2 (5 bases). This clonotype originated in a woman in her forties or fifties with head and neck cancer. The CDR3 sequence: CASSIGGAKNIQYF. CDR3 sequence (DNA): TGTGCCAGCAGCATCGGAGGTGCCAAAAACATTCAGTACTTC.